This T cell receptor (beta chain) originates from a study of blood T cells in healthy people across ages. The overall study: Using template switching, researchers captured about one barcoded beta molecule for each two T cells. Study results and limitations: Observed TCR beta diversity per million T cells went down as age went up. This fall followed a roughly linear course with age.

Using a J-beta primer mix together with a sample-barcoded 5' primer, a second PCR was run for about 7 to 12 cycles. TCRdb recomputed calls from the 5' RACE reads with MiXCR, one row per CDR3 protein. In the table there are more than 800,000 distinct CDR3 sequences, 45% of which are singletons. In its sample, this clonotype was seen a few times. Antigen unknown. Caucasian, healthy and from Russia, the donors were aged between about 6 and 90. Trimming took 5 bases from V and 2 from J, leaving 18 bases between them. Germline CDR1 reads MNHEY; CDR2 reads SVGAGI. CDR3 length: 16 amino acids. The chain recombines TRBV6-5 with TRBJ2-5, with D perhaps TRBD1 or TRBD2 (6 bases each). The clonotype was recovered from a woman in her sixties or seventies in good health. The specimen was blood. CDR3 nucleotides: TGTGCCAGCAGTAAAAGACAGGCGGGACGGCAAGAGACCCAGTACTTC. It translates to CASSKRQAGRQETQYF.